The rows below give T cell receptor beta chains drawn from one sample of a study of control samples from healthy donors and cancer patients. The protocol was immunoSEQ multiplex PCR, while the TCRdb copy is restricted to in-frame clones and leaves out a portion. The sample lists about 190,000 clones, around 93% occurring once. Sample: blood. The receptors derive from a man aged 30 to 45 in good health. CDR3s include the opening cysteine and the closing phenylalanine or tryptophan. A D gene is named only where the DNA matches it firmly. Expanded clones are given a class, and other clones once, few, many or no size at all.

d_gene	abundance	j_gene	v_gene	CDR3nt	CDR3aa
-	once	TRBJ2-4	TRBV27	TGTGCCAGCAGAGCCGGGGGGCCTGGTCGCATTCAGTACTTC	CASRAGGPGRIQYF
TRBD1	-	TRBJ1-6	TRBV23-1	TGCGCCAGCAAAGACAGGGCATCACCCCTCCACTTT	CASKDRASPLHF
-	-	TRBJ2-3	TRBV7-9	TGTGCCAGCAGCTTACTAGCTAAACCCACAGATACGCAGTATTTT	CASSLLAKPTDTQYF
TRBD1	-	TRBJ2-2	TRBV4-2	TGTGCCAGCAGCCAAGATTTGGGACAGGGTGCTCCCGGGGAGCTGTTTTTT	CASSQDLGQGAPGELFF
TRBD2	-	TRBJ2-3	TRBV18	TGTGCCAGCTCACCCGCACTAGCGGGGGGCCCCTTTGGTACGCAGTATTTT	CASSPALAGGPFGTQYF
TRBD2	-	TRBJ2-3	TRBV19	TGTGCCAGTAGCGCGGGGGGGCAGGGCGTAGATACGCAGTATTTT	CASSAGGQGVDTQYF
-	-	TRBJ2-3	TRBV9	TGTGCCAGCAGCGTAGGGGCTACGACCGATACGCAGTATTTT	CASSVGATTDTQYF
TRBD1	-	TRBJ1-1	TRBV2	TGTGCCAGCAGTGAAGGCGGCAGGGGGCGAATTGAAGCTTTCTTT	CASSEGGRGRIEAFF
-	-	TRBJ2-1	TRBV7-2	TGTGCCAGCAGCTTAGGGGGGGCCCACAATGAGCAGTTCTTC	CASSLGGAHNEQFF
-	few	TRBJ2-4	TRBV21-1	TGTGCCAGCAGCAAAGTAGCAAGCGGGGGCTTTGCCAAAAACATTCAGTACTTC	CASSKVASGGFAKNIQYF
-	-	TRBJ1-4	TRBV7-9	TGTGCCAGCCGGGACGGCGGGGAAAAACTGTTTTTT	CASRDGGEKLFF
-	once	TRBJ1-6	TRBV27	TGTGCCAGCAGTTTGACGGGTGGGGGGCTCGGTTCACCCCTCCACTTT	CASSLTGGGLGSPLHF
TRBD2	-	TRBJ2-7	TRBV7-8	TGTGCCAGCAGCTTAGGGGGGACTAGCGTTGTCCACGAGCAGTACTTC	CASSLGGTSVVHEQYF
TRBD1	few	TRBJ1-6	TRBV10-2	TGCGCCAGCAGAGGCCCCGACAGGGGTAATTCACCCCTCCACTTT	CASRGPDRGNSPLHF
-	-	TRBJ1-2	TRBV19	TGTGCCAGTAGTATCCGGGGTGGAGAAGGCTACACCTTC	CASSIRGGEGYTF
-	-	TRBJ1-3	TRBV5-5	TGTGCCAGCAGCTTGCCGGGGGCCTCTGGAAACACCATATATTTT	CASSLPGASGNTIYF
-	-	TRBJ1-1	TRBV18	TGTGCCAGCTCACCATCCAGTACAGGAGTGAACACTGAAGCTTTCTTT	CASSPSSTGVNTEAFF
TRBD1	-	TRBJ1-1	TRBV29-1	TGCAGCGTCCCCATCGGGACAGGGGGCATGGACACTGAAGCTTTCTTT	CSVPIGTGGMDTEAFF
TRBD2	-	TRBJ2-3	TRBV9	TGTGCCAGCAGTGGGAGCGGGGGGGTCATAGATACGCAGTATTTT	CASSGSGGVIDTQYF
-	-	TRBJ2-1	TRBV7-9	TGTGCCAGCAGCTTAGTTCTCTCCTACAATGAGCAGTTCTTC	CASSLVLSYNEQFF
-	once	TRBJ1-1	TRBV10-1	TGCGCCAGCAGGGAGGGTCTGGCCACTGAAGCTTTCTTT	CASREGLATEAFF
-	-	TRBJ2-3	TRBV2	TGTGCCAGCACCCACGATAGGGATCCAGATACGCAGTATTTT	CASTHDRDPDTQYF
-	-	TRBJ2-5	TRBV6-5	TGTGCCAGCACCTCCCTCAGGGGCTACCAAGAGACCCAGTACTTC	CASTSLRGYQETQYF
-	-	TRBJ1-6	TRBV6-5	TGTGCCAGTCACTTGGGGACATCCAATTCACCCCTCCACTTT	CASHLGTSNSPLHF
-	-	TRBJ2-6	TRBV19	TGTGCCAGTAGTCAAAAAGTGTTCAGAGTGGCTGGGGCCAACGTCCTGACTTTC	CASSQKVFRVAGANVLTF
TRBD1	-	TRBJ1-2	TRBV14	TGTGCCAGCAGCCGGACAGGGACTGGCTACACCTTC	CASSRTGTGYTF
TRBD2	-	TRBJ2-3	TRBV10-2	TGCGCCAGCAAGGAAGCGGGGGGATTCACAGATACGCAGTATTTT	CASKEAGGFTDTQYF
-	-	TRBJ1-6	TRBV24-1	TGTGCCACCAGCCCAGGGAGGGGTAATTCACCCCTCCACTTT	CATSPGRGNSPLHF
-	few	TRBJ2-4	TRBV29-1	TGCAGCGTTGAGGGGTGGGATGGGGACATTCAGTACTTC	CSVEGWDGDIQYF
TRBD1	-	TRBJ1-4	TRBV5-1	TGCGCCAGCAGCTTGGCCACAGGGGCGACTAATGAAAAACTGTTTTTT	CASSLATGATNEKLFF
-	-	TRBJ1-3	TRBV24-1	TGTGCCACCAGTGATGCTACAGGCTCTGGAAACACCATATATTTT	CATSDATGSGNTIYF
-	once	TRBJ2-3	TRBV3-1/TRBV3-2	TGTGCCAGCAGACCCCGTGAAACAGATACGCAGTATTTT	CASRPRETDTQYF
TRBD1	-	TRBJ1-4	TRBV7-9	TGTGCCAGCAGCTTTGCACAGGGGTATAATGAAAAACTGTTTTTT	CASSFAQGYNEKLFF
-	once	TRBJ2-5	TRBV5-1	TGCGCCAGCAGCTTCGATTTAGCGGCAATCGGTAGAGAGACCCAGTACTTC	CASSFDLAAIGRETQYF
TRBD1	-	TRBJ2-3	TRBV9	TGTGCCAGCAGCGAAAGGGGGCTCGGAGATACGCAGTATTTT	CASSERGLGDTQYF
-	-	TRBJ1-2	TRBV27	TGTGCCAGCAGTTTAAGACAGAACTATGGCTACACCTTC	CASSLRQNYGYTF
TRBD2	-	TRBJ2-1	TRBV28	TGTGCCAGCAGTTTACGGCGGGGGGGGCTTAACAATGAGCAGTTCTTC	CASSLRRGGLNNEQFF
-	-	TRBJ1-2	TRBV29-1	TGCAGCAGTCGCTGGGGTGACTATGGCTACACCTTC	CSSRWGDYGYTF
TRBD1	-	TRBJ1-4	TRBV19	TGTGCCAGTAGTATATTTCAGGGGGGAGAAAAACTGTTTTTT	CASSIFQGGEKLFF
-	-	TRBJ2-3	TRBV28	TGTGCCAGCAGTCCGGGAAGGGGAGGGGGGGCCACAGATACGCAGTATTTT	CASSPGRGGGATDTQYF
-	-	TRBJ2-1	TRBV30	TGTGCCTGGAGTGCGCAGCACAATGAGCAGTTCTTC	CAWSAQHNEQFF